The 14 T cell receptor beta chains below come from one sample, sequenced in a study of blood T cell repertoires in COVID-19. TCRdb keeps only in-frame clones here, not all; method: immunoSEQ multiplex PCR. The table has roughly 200,000 clones, 83% seen once; the top ten hold roughly 8.6%. The sequencing sample was made of peripheral blood. Every receptor here comes from a middle-aged man with active or convalescent COVID-19.

The chain links TRBV3-1 (or the pseudogene TRBV3-2) to TRBJ2-6; 7 bases match TRBD1. V shed 10 bases and J 4 bases; nucleotides not matched to a gene: 13. Germline V gives CDR1 LGHDT, CDR2 YNNKEL (reference sequence). The CDR3 runs 16 residues. DNA of the CDR3: TGTGCCACCACGGGTCCCGACAGGGCCGGGGCCAACGTCCTGACTTTC. Protein sequence: CATTGPDRAGANVLTF.

The chain combines TRBV7-8 with TRBJ2-1; D might be TRBD1 (6 bases). The germline V and J ends were trimmed by 1 base and 16 bases, with 14 bases remaining between them. Germline loops: CDR1 SGHVS, CDR2 FQNEAQ. The CDR3 has 12 amino acids. This CDR3 is CASSLVGGRVFF. In DNA form, the CDR3 reads TGTGCCAGCAGCTTAGTTGGGGGCAGGGTTTTCTTC.

The chain recombines TRBV6-5 with TRBJ2-7, with D maybe TRBD2 (6 bases). Germline V gives CDR1 MNHEY, CDR2 SVGAGI. The CDR3 runs 13 residues. Trimming removed 10 bases from V and 0 bases from J, with 13 bases in between. The CDR3 region is CATYHSGSYEQYF. CDR3 nucleotide sequence: TGTGCCACCTATCATAGCGGCTCCTACGAGCAGTACTTC.

Only one count was recorded for this clone. The V gene is TRBV5-1, the J gene TRBJ2-2, with a tentative D call TRBD2 (6 bases). Deletions cut 0 bases from V and 4 bases from J, with 13 bases between. CDR1 is SGHRS and CDR2 is YFSETQ in the germline V gene. CDR3 size: 16 residues. The CDR3 coding sequence is TGCGCCAGCAGCTTGGGCCCCGGGGGAGGCACCGGGGAGCTGTTTTTT. Its protein is CASSLGPGGGTGELFF.

The J gene is TRBJ2-7, the V gene TRBV11-2, with 10 bases aligning to TRBD1. Germline CDR1 SGHAT, CDR2 FQNNGV. V was pared by 5 bases and J by 3 bases, with 16 bases of the junction left unmatched. The CDR3 sequence is 18 residues long. The chain's CDR3 is CASSPGDRGEGIRYEQYF. The DNA of the CDR3 is TGTGCCAGCAGCCCCGGGGACAGGGGTGAAGGAATCCGCTACGAGCAGTACTTC.

The chain couples TRBV19 to TRBJ1-1, with D unclear. Trimming removed 3 bases at V and 1 base at J, with 15 bases between. CDR3 length: 16 amino acids. Germline V CDR1 and CDR2: LNHDA, SQIVND (reference sequence). This chain's CDR3 is CASSMPLTERNTEAFF. The CDR3 DNA reads as TGTGCCAGTAGTATGCCCTTGACGGAGAGGAACACTGAAGCTTTCTTT.

V and J are TRBV6-6 and TRBJ2-7; 8 bases are shared with TRBD1. The junction had 12 bases not matched to a gene; V was cut back by 5 bases and J by 3 bases. The CDR3 runs 16 residues. Germline loops: CDR1 MNHNY, CDR2 SVGAGI (reference sequence). CDR3 amino acids: CASSPPPGQGYYEQYF. The CDR3 nucleotides are TGTGCCAGCAGTCCTCCTCCCGGACAGGGATACTACGAGCAGTACTTC.

DNA for the CDR3: TGTGCCAGCAGCAACCCCATGGGGCAGAGCCATGAAGCTTTCTTT. Protein sequence: CASSNPMGQSHEAFF. The gene calls are TRBV7-2 and TRBJ1-1; D is possibly TRBD1 (5 bases). The CDR3 spans 15 residues. Trimming cost V 5 bases and J 7 bases, with 20 bases left between them. CDR1 and CDR2 (germline): SGHTA, FQGNSA.

V is TRBV10-3 and J is TRBJ1-2; 7 positions agree with TRBD1. Trimming cost V 3 bases and J 8 bases; bases outside gene matches: 6. Germline V gene sequence: CDR1 ENHRY, CDR2 SYGVKD. This CDR3 contains 13 residues. CDR3 protein: CAISEGGVEGYTF. Here the CDR3 DNA reads TGTGCCATCAGTGAAGGGGGCGTCGAGGGCTACACCTTC.

This sequence joins TRBV7-3 and TRBJ2-3, with 7 bases fitting TRBD2. Per the germline V gene, CDR1 is SGHTA and CDR2 is FQGTGA. This CDR3 spans 14 amino acids. The junction had 6 bases not matched to a gene; V was cut back by 6 bases and J by 3 bases. The CDR3 loop reads CASSSGSQTDTQYF. As DNA, the CDR3 is TGTGCCAGCAGTAGCGGGTCCCAGACAGATACGCAGTATTTT.

The chain is built from TRBV7-2 and TRBJ1-1; no definite D call. The CDR3 loop spans 13 amino acids. Germline V CDR1 and CDR2: SGHTA, FQGNSA. The V and J ends lost 6 bases and 1 base respectively, with 9 bases between them. The CDR3 spells CASSSQKNTEAFF. The CDR3 bases are TGTGCCAGCAGTTCTCAGAAGAACACTGAAGCTTTCTTT.

With respect to this clone: The same CDR3 arises from other DNA sequences in this sample as well. The genes are TRBV12-3 or TRBV12-4 and TRBJ1-2; unclear D gene. V was clipped by 1 base and J by 2 bases, with 5 bases between them. CDR3 length equals 13 residues. The CDR3 loop is CASSLDRNYGYTF. CDR3 bases: TGTGCCAGCAGTTTAGACAGAAACTATGGCTACACCTTC.

This chain joins TRBV5-1 and TRBJ2-2; 15 nucleotides match TRBD2. Looked up from germline, CDR1 is SGHRS and CDR2 is YFSETQ. CDR3 length: 18 amino acids. After removal of 0 bases from V and 5 bases from J, the junction contained 5 bases not matched to a gene. CDR3 sequence: CASSLDPGTSGRTGELFF. In nucleotides, the CDR3 is TGCGCCAGCAGCTTGGACCCCGGGACTAGCGGGAGGACCGGGGAGCTGTTTTTT.

The chain carries TRBV11-3 and TRBJ2-7, with 11 bases that match TRBD1. J was trimmed by 0 bases and V by 3 bases; bases with no gene match: 7. Looked up from germline, CDR1 is SGHNT and CDR2 is YENEEA. The CDR3 has 17 amino acids. This CDR3 reads CASSLGQGGPSSYEQYF. The CDR3 region has the DNA TGTGCCAGCAGCTTGGGACAGGGGGGACCTAGCTCCTACGAGCAGTACTTC.